This section outlines one T cell receptor (beta chain) sequence together with its context. Its target is not known. This entry comes from a study of vaccination effects on CD4 cells after COVID-19. Study-wide results and caveats: After vaccination, at late timepoints, clones induced by infection and by vaccine contracted markedly.

On roughly day 10 of culture, CD4+ T cells were separated out. The participants, recipients of two vaccine doses, got either BNT162b2 or mRNA-1273. Fresh IL-2-containing medium replaced half the medium on days 3 and 7. The CDR3 contains 15 residues. Germline V lookup: CDR1 SGHNT, CDR2 YYREEE (reference sequence). Trimming took off 3 bases at V and 0 bases at J, with 11 bases between the two ends. The data were produced by immunoSEQ multiplex PCR, yet TCRdb's version contains in-frame clones alone and is incomplete. The sample shows over 45,000 clones, less than 85% of them seen only once. V and J are TRBV5-4 and TRBJ2-3; D ambiguous. Source: CD4+ T cells from PBMCs cultured without peptide, taken after COVID-19 vaccination. This receptor was identified in a human donor who received a COVID-19 vaccine. The CDR3 DNA reads as TGTGCCAGCAGCTCGCAAATGACTAGCACAGATACGCAGTATTTT. Amino acid sequence: CASSSQMTSTDTQYF.